This is a list of T cell receptor beta chains from one sample in a study of T cells in Graves' hyperthyroidism and ophthalmopathy. TCRdb independently ran MiXCR on the multiplex PCR reads; one entry per CDR3 protein. The sample lists 540,000 or so distinct CDR3 sequences, approximately 15% occurring once. The sample consisted of blood. Every receptor here comes from a woman in her twenties or thirties with Graves' hyperthyroidism. CDR3s include the opening cysteine and the closing phenylalanine or tryptophan. D genes are given only for firm matches. For some rows the clone size is stated as once, few or many, or as a class when expanded; others skip it.

size | D | J | V | DNA | CDR3
many | TRBD2 | TRBJ2-1 | TRBV20-1 | TGCAGTGCTGGGACTAGCGGGAGGGTCGGCTACAATGAGCAGTTCTTC | CSAGTSGRVGYNEQFF
many | . | TRBJ2-2 | TRBV4-1 | TGCGCCAGCAGCCAAGTCTCCGGAGGGATGGGTCTGAACACCGGGGAGCTGTTTTTT | CASSQVSGGMGLNTGELFF
many | . | TRBJ2-1 | TRBV27 | TGTGCCAGCCGGGACCGTCGATTCCTGAGCTCCTACAATGAGCAGTTCTTC | CASRDRRFLSSYNEQFF
many | TRBD2 | TRBJ2-3 | TRBV7-2 | TGTGCCAGCAGCTTACTTGCGGGAGGTGCAGATACGCAGTATTTT | CASSLLAGGADTQYF
many | TRBD2 | TRBJ2-2 | TRBV5-1 | TGCGCCAGCAGCCCGGTCGGGGGGGACGGCACCACGAACACCGGGGAGCTGTTTTTT | CASSPVGGDGTTNTGELFF
many | . | TRBJ1-2 | TRBV11-1 | TGTGCCAGCAGCGGGGGTGTGAGTGGCTACACCTTC | CASSGGVSGYTF
. | . | TRBJ2-2 | TRBV6-4 | TGTGCCAGCAGCACCGGCCTATCCCCCCCCGGGGAGCTGTTTTTT | CASSTGLSPPGELFF
few | . | TRBJ2-2 | TRBV29-1 | TGCAGCGTTGAAAGGTCAATGAACACCGGGGAGCTGTTTTTT | CSVERSMNTGELFF
many | . | TRBJ1-6 | TRBV6-2/TRBV6-3 | TGTGCCAGCAACCAACCGGGCCGGGGCCAGGATTCACCCCTCCACTTT | CASNQPGRGQDSPLHF
many | TRBD2 | TRBJ2-1 | TRBV27 | TGTGCCAGCAGTTTTCCCGGACTAGCGGGAGGGCCTGTGAACAATGAGCAGTTCTTC | CASSFPGLAGGPVNNEQFF
many | . | TRBJ2-7 | TRBV6-1 | TGTGCCAGCAGTTATCTCCGGGGCTCCTACGAGCAGTACTTC | CASSYLRGSYEQYF
. | . | TRBJ1-6 | TRBV5-1 | TGCGCCAGCAGCTTGGAGGGCCGGGGCCAGAATTCACCCCTCCACTTT | CASSLEGRGQNSPLHF
. | . | TRBJ1-4 | TRBV5-6 | TGTGCCAGCACCCCGGCGGCTATCCGTAGTGAAAAACTGTTTTTT | CASTPAAIRSEKLFF
. | TRBD2 | TRBJ2-7 | TRBV7-2 | TGTGCCAGCAGCAAGAGGCTAGCGGGAGGGCTAGTCTACGAGCAGTACTTC | CASSKRLAGGLVYEQYF
. | . | TRBJ2-5 | TRBV18 | TGTGCCAGCTCACCATCGGAGGGACAGACCCAGTACTTC | CASSPSEGQTQYF
. | . | TRBJ2-1 | TRBV2 | TGTGCCAGCAGCCAAGAAGGGACGGGGGGCCCTTGGGTTGAGCAGTTCTTC | CASSQEGTGGPWVEQFF
. | . | TRBJ2-1 | TRBV12-3/TRBV12-4 | TGTGCCAGCAGTTTTATGGCGGCTTCCTACAATGAGCAGTTCTTC | CASSFMAASYNEQFF
. | TRBD2 | TRBJ2-1 | TRBV7-9 | TGTGCCAGCAGCTTAGCGCTAGCGGGAGATGAGCAGTTCTTC | CASSLALAGDEQFF
few | . | TRBJ2-7 | TRBV5-7 | TGTGCCAGCAGCCCACATAAAAATCGGGAGCAGTACTTC | CASSPHKNREQYF
few | . | TRBJ2-1 | TRBV6-2/TRBV6-3 | TGTGCCAGCAGTTACCGGGACTTCTACAATGAGCAGTTCTTC | CASSYRDFYNEQFF
many | TRBD2 | TRBJ2-1 | TRBV30 | TGTGCCTGGAGTGTACTAGCGGGCTACAATGAGCAGTTCTTC | CAWSVLAGYNEQFF
once | TRBD1 | TRBJ1-2 | TRBV6-4 | TGTGCCAGCAGGCGAACAGGGGGTGGTGGCTACACCTTC | CASRRTGGGGYTF
few | . | TRBJ1-1 | TRBV7-6 | TGTGCCAGCAGCCCACAACCACAGGCGGGGACTGAAGCTTTCTTT | CASSPQPQAGTEAFF
few | TRBD1 | TRBJ1-4 | TRBV9 | TGTGCCAGCAGCCAGACCCGGGACAGGAGGAATGAAAAACTGTTTTTT | CASSQTRDRRNEKLFF
many | TRBD2 | TRBJ2-1 | TRBV30 | TGTGCCTGGAGTCTTAGCGGGGCGATCTACAATGAGCAGTTCTTC | CAWSLSGAIYNEQFF
. | . | TRBJ2-1 | TRBV14 | TGTGCCAGCAGCCAAGCGGAGGGGGCGGGAGCTGGGCCCTCCTACAATGAGCAGTTCTTC | CASSQAEGAGAGPSYNEQFF
many | TRBD1 | TRBJ2-7 | TRBV12-5 | TGTGCTAGTGGTTTGCGCATACACAGGGGAGCCGAGCAGTACTTC | CASGLRIHRGAEQYF
many | . | TRBJ2-1 | TRBV5-1 | TGCGCCAGCAGCTTTGATGCGGGACACAATGAGCAGTTCTTC | CASSFDAGHNEQFF
. | . | TRBJ2-3 | TRBV20-1 | TGCAGTCTGTGGGGGGGCTTCACAGGTACGCAGTATTTT | CSLWGGFTGTQYF
many | . | TRBJ1-2 | TRBV30 | TGTGCCTGGACCCCAGGGATAGGTGGCTACACCTTC | CAWTPGIGGYTF
few | . | TRBJ2-2 | TRBV5-1 | TGCGCCAGCAGACGACTATTCACCGGGGAGCTGTTTTTT | CASRRLFTGELFF
. | . | TRBJ1-5 | TRBV20-1 | TGCAGTGCTAGAAAGGGGGGTAGCAATCAGCCCCAGCATTTT | CSARKGGSNQPQHF
many | TRBD1 | TRBJ2-7 | TRBV6-2/TRBV6-3 | TGTGCCAGCAGAGACGGACAGGGAGGCTCCTACGAGCAGTACTTC | CASRDGQGGSYEQYF
few | . | TRBJ1-4 | TRBV18 | TGTGCCAGCTTTATACAGGGAGATGAAAAACTGTTTTTT | CASFIQGDEKLFF
many | . | TRBJ2-3 | TRBV11-2 | TGTGCCAGCAGCTCCACCAGGCCCTCGGGAGATACGCAGTATTTT | CASSSTRPSGDTQYF
. | TRBD1 | TRBJ2-7 | TRBV29-1 | TGCAGCGCCTTGACAGGGGACTCCTACGAGCAGTACTTC | CSALTGDSYEQYF
many | TRBD1 | TRBJ2-7 | TRBV4-2 | TGTGCCAGCAGCCAAGGGGCCGGACAGGCGACCTACGAGCAGTACTTC | CASSQGAGQATYEQYF
many | TRBD1 | TRBJ2-3 | TRBV6-1 | TGTGCCAGCAGTGAAGGGACTTTGGCAGGGGGAGATACGCAGTATTTT | CASSEGTLAGGDTQYF
. | TRBD2 | TRBJ2-7 | TRBV20-1 | TGCAGTGCCCCGGGACTAGCGGGCGAGCAGTACTTC | CSAPGLAGEQYF
many | . | TRBJ1-1 | TRBV2 | TGTGCCAGCATGGGACTCACTGAAGCTTTCTTT | CASMGLTEAFF
. | . | TRBJ1-4 | TRBV6-1 | TGTGCCAGCAGCCGGGAACTGGGAGGGCATAATGAAAAACTGTTTTTT | CASSRELGGHNEKLFF
. | . | TRBJ2-2 | TRBV6-1 | TGTGCCAGCACAAAAGAGGGGCGATCCACCCTCACCGGGGAGCTGTTTTTT | CASTKEGRSTLTGELFF
many | . | TRBJ2-3 | TRBV10-3 | TGTGCCATCAGTGAGACCAAGACAGCTAGCACAGATACGCAGTATTTT | CAISETKTASTDTQYF
many | . | TRBJ2-7 | TRBV28 | TGTGCCAGCAGAAACAAACCGGGACCGAACTACGAGCAGTACTTC | CASRNKPGPNYEQYF
many | . | TRBJ2-7 | TRBV11-2 | TGTGCCAGCAGCCCCCACGGATACTACGAGCAGTACTTC | CASSPHGYYEQYF
many | . | TRBJ2-2 | TRBV6-1 | TGTGCCAGCAGTCCACTAGCAGTAGGCACCGGGGAGCTGTTTTTT | CASSPLAVGTGELFF
. | TRBD1 | TRBJ2-7 | TRBV9 | TGTGCCAGCAGCGGAGGGGACAGAGGCGAGCAGTACTTC | CASSGGDRGEQYF
many | TRBD2 | TRBJ2-1 | TRBV2 | TGTGCCAGATCGCATCTAGCGGGAGTTAACGATGAGCAGTTCTTC | CARSHLAGVNDEQFF
. | . | TRBJ1-1 | TRBV18 | TGTGCCAGCTCACCACCAGGGATCACTGAAGCTTTCTTT | CASSPPGITEAFF